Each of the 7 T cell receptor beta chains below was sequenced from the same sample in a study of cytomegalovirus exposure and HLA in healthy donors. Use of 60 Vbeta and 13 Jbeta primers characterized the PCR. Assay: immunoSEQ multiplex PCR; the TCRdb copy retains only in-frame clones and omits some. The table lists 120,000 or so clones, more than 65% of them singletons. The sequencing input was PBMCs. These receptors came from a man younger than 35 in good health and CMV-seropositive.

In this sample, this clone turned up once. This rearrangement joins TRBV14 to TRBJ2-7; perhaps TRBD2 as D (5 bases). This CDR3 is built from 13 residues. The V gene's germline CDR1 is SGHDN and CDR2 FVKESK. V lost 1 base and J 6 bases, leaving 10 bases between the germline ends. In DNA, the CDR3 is TGTGCCAGCAGCCAAGTCCTACGGGGCGAGCAGTACTTC. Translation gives CASSQVLRGEQYF. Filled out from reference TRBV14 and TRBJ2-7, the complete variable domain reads EAGVTQFPSHSVIEKGQTVTLRCDPISGHDNLYWYRRVMGKEIKFLLHFVKESKQDESGMPNNRFLAERTGGTYSTLKVQPAELEDSGVYFCASSQVLRGEQYFGPGTRLTVT.

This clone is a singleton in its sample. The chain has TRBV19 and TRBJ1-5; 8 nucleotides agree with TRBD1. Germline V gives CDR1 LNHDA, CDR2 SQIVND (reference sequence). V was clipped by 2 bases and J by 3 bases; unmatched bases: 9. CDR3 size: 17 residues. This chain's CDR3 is CASSILDRGKDNQPQHF. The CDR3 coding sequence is TGTGCCAGTAGTATACTCGACAGGGGTAAGGACAATCAGCCCCAGCATTTT.

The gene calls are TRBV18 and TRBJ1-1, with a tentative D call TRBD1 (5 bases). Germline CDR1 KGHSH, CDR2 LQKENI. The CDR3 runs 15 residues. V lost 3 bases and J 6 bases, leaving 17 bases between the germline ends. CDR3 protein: CASSPSQGRASEAFF. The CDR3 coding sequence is TGTGCCAGCTCACCGTCCCAGGGCAGGGCTTCTGAAGCTTTCTTT.

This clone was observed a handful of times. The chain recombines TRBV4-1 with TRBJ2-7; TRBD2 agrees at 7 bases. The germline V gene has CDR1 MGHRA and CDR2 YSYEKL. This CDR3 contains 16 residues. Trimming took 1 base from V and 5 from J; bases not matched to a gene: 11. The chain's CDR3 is CASSQGEWGGSHEQYF. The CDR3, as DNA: TGCGCCAGCAGCCAAGGGGAATGGGGAGGGAGCCACGAGCAGTACTTC.

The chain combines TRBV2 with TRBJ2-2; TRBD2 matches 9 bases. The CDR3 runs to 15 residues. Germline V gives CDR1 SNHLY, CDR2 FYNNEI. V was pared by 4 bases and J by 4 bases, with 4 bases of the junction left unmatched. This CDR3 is CASSGLAAFTGELFF. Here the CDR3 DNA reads TGTGCCAGCAGTGGACTAGCGGCGTTCACCGGGGAGCTGTTTTTT.

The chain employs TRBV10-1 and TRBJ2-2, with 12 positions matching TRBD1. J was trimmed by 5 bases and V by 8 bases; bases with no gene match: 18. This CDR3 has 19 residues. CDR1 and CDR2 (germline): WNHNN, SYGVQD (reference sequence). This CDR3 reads CASSDEKPGQGARTGELFF. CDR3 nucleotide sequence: TGCGCCAGCTCCGACGAAAAACCGGGACAGGGGGCGAGGACCGGGGAGCTGTTTTTT.

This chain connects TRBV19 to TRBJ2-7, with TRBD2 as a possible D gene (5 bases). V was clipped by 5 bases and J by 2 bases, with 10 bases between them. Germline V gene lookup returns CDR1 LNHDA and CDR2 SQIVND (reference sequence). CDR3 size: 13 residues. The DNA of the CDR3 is TGTGCCAGTAGTGTAGGGAGAACCTACGAGCAGTACTTC. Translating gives CASSVGRTYEQYF.